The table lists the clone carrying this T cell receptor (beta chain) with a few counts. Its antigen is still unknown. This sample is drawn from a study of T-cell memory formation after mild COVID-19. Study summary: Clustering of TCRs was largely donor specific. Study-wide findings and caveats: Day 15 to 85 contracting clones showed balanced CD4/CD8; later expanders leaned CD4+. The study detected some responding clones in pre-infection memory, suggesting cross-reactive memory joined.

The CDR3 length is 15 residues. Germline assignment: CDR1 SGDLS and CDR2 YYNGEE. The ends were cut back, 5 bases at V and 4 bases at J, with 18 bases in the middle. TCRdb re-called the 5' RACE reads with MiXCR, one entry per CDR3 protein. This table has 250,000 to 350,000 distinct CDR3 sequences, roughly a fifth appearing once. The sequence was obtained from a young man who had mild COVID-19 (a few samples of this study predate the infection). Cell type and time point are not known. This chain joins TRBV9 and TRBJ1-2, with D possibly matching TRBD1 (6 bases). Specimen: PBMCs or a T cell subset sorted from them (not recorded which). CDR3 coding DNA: TGTGCCAGCAGTGAGACGGACAGATTGGGCTATGGCTACACCTTC. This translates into CASSETDRLGYGYTF.